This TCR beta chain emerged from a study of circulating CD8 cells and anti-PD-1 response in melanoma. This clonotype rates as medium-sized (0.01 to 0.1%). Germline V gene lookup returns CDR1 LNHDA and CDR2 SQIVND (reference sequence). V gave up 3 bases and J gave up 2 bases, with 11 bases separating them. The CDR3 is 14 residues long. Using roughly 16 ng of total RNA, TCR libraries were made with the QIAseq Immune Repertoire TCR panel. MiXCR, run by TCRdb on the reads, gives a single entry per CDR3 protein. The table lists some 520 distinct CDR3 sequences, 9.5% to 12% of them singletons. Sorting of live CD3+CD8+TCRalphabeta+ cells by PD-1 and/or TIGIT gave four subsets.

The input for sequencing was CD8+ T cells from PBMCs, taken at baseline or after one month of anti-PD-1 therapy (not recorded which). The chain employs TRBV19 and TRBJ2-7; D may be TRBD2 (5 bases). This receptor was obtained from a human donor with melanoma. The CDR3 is CASSMQQRAYEQYF. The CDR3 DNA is TGTGCCAGTAGTATGCAGCAGAGGGCCTACGAGCAGTACTTC.